This record concerns one T cell receptor (beta chain) sequence. Its antigen has not been determined. Base qualities are not at hand, and no much larger clone is one base apart. Synthetic TCR analog templates were spiked into each PCR to estimate absolute template abundance from read counts. The immunoSEQ assay was used to amplify TCRbeta CDR3 regions from genomic DNA with bias-controlled V and J gene primers. Rearranged TCRbeta segments were sequenced at approximately 20X coverage. Regarding the original processing steps: Clustering was used to correct sequencing errors, and CDR3s were annotated against IMGT so that V, D and J genes could be assigned. Downstream analyses used only productive TCRbeta rearrangements, leaving out any out-of-frame or stop-codon sequences. To compute clonality, Shannon entropy was normalized by the log of the number of unique productive sequences and then subtracted from one. Clones differing between time points or between blood and tumor were identified using Fisher's exact test with Benjamini-Hochberg correction, with an adjusted p below 0.01 applied as the threshold. TCRdb took over this immuneACCESS table, retaining in-frame rearrangements with V and J assigned. Such tables are incomplete; in checked studies, under half of the missing clones stem from an unresolved V gene, and the remainder is unexplained. The V and J calls and the clone size are those of that table, but D and trimming were determined from the DNA. Counted in this sample were 25,000 to 30,000 clones; approximately 79% of them appeared once. About 2% of the sample goes to the ten largest clones.

The data are from a study of PD-L1 blockade in urothelial cancer (dated by TCRdb to about 2017). General notes on the study: All patients started therapy around 2014 and received atezolizumab 1,200 mg intravenously every 3 weeks. Blood samples gave a median of around 140,000 T cells and tens of thousands of unique TCRs, with a median clonality of roughly 0.081. Pretreatment blood TCR-seq was available for twenty-nine patients, at least one posttreatment blood collection was obtained for 24 patients, and tumor TCR-seq was available for 24 patients. An ECOG performance status of 0 or 1 was recorded for the patients, and 0 to 3 prior chemotherapy regimens had been received by the patients. Blood samples were analyzed at 3 weeks after treatment start (second dose) and at 6 weeks after treatment start. Some ten patients reached durable clinical benefit, while about 20 patients did not. In the same patients, pretreatment tumors underwent whole exome sequencing and RNA sequencing in addition to TCR sequencing. Durable clinical benefit was defined as a progression-free survival longer than 6 months, and TCR features were additionally tested against progression-free survival and overall survival. The study was an exploratory multi-omic analysis of somatic, immune and clinical correlates of response to PD-L1 blockade with atezolizumab in urothelial cancer. Pretreatment tumor samples, along with matched peripheral blood collected serially before and after atezolizumab treatment, underwent TCR sequencing. About 90% of the roughly 29 patients were males with bladder-origin urothelial cancer, and about 65% of the 29 reported a prior smoking history.

The germline V gene specifies SGHDN as CDR1 and FVKESK as CDR2. V and J are truncated by 2 bases and 5 bases respectively, leaving an intervening sequence of 12 bases. The CDR3 goes from the cysteine to the phenylalanine over 14 residues. The only DNA kept is the CDR3, 42 bases in frame from the first base. The cohort comprised nearly 30 patients with locally advanced or metastatic urothelial carcinoma treated at Memorial Sloan Kettering on a trial protocol. Peripheral blood mononuclear cells were collected pretreatment and during treatment, with between 1 and 8 total time points per patient. The Qiagen DNeasy Blood extraction kit was used to purify genomic DNA from total PBMCs and tumor samples. PBMCs were collected pretreatment and during treatment, and were isolated and stored as previously described. Results and caveats for the whole study, not just this receptor: Small sample size (n of about 30) and many exploratory analyses mean the results are intended to be hypothesis-generating. A pretreatment peripheral blood TCR clonality below the median was linked to improved progression-free and overall survival. Among patients with durable benefit, tumor-associated TCR clones showed greater expansion in peripheral blood 3 weeks after treatment started (n of about 20, p = 0.022).

The TCR comes from a man aged 50-59 years with urothelial cancer. This material consisted of PBMCs, taken around atezolizumab (anti-PD-L1) treatment. The chain couples TRBV14 to TRBJ2-5, with TRBD2 perhaps the D gene, on 6 matching bases. The sequenced DNA: TGTGCCAGCAGCCAAAATCAGGCGGGGGAGACCCAGTACTTC. This yields the protein CASSQNQAGETQYF.